This TCR beta chain was profiled in a study of siplizumab effects on memory and regulatory T cells. Findings and limits, study-wide: Greater diversity than memory cells seemed evident in naive T cells, which also appeared to be major alloresponse contributors.

Sequencing was performed with immunoSEQ multiplex PCR; in TCRdb, only in-frame clones are kept and a portion is missing. The sample lists tens of thousands of clones; around 96% were seen once. For this clone: Its target is unknown.

Unstimulated naive, memory, effector memory and TEMRA subsets underwent sequencing in a few donor pairs. The CDR3 runs 15 residues. Trimming stripped 1 base from V and 5 bases from J, with 13 bases between. Germline V CDR1 and CDR2: MNHEY, SVGAGI. This sequence joins TRBV6-5 and TRBJ2-3; a possible D gene is TRBD1 (6 bases). The receptor's source is a human donor in good health. The sample comprised naive CD8+ T cells sorted from blood. The CDR3 spells CASSYLTGHQDTQYF. CDR3 DNA: TGTGCCAGCAGTTACTTAACGGGACACCAAGATACGCAGTATTTT.